The 25 T cell receptor beta chains below come from one sample, sequenced in a study of blood T cell repertoires in COVID-19. The protocol was immunoSEQ multiplex PCR, while the TCRdb copy is restricted to in-frame clones and leaves out a portion. The sample comprises 160,000 or so clones, around 76% of which are singletons, and over 7.5% rests with the top ten. Sequencing used peripheral blood. The receptors originated from a woman aged 70-85 years with acute or convalescent COVID-19.

This clone appeared once. This sequence joins TRBV9 and TRBJ1-5; TRBD1 matches 10 bases. The germline V gene encodes CDR1 SGDLS and CDR2 YYNGEE. The CDR3 is 16 residues long. V trimming: 3 bases; J trimming: 5 bases; junction bases outside the gene matches: 8. CDR3 in amino acids: CASSGATGGAYQPQHF. In DNA form, the CDR3 reads TGTGCCAGCAGCGGGGCGACAGGGGGCGCATATCAGCCCCAGCATTTT.

This clone is a singleton in its sample. The V and J genes are TRBV30 and TRBJ1-6; D may be TRBD1 (6 bases). V shed 0 bases and J shed 7 bases, with 7 bases lying between them. Germline V gene lookup returns CDR1 GTSNPN and CDR2 SVGIG (reference sequence). This CDR3 spans 13 amino acids. The CDR3, as DNA: TGTGCCTGGAGTGTACAGGGAAATTCACCCCTCCACTTT. Protein sequence: CAWSVQGNSPLHF.

The CDR3: CASSVGAGGLSDYGYTF. The CDR3, as DNA: TGTGCCAGCAGCGTAGGGGCAGGGGGGCTAAGTGACTATGGCTACACCTTC. The J gene is TRBJ1-2, the V gene TRBV9, with TRBD1 matching 7 bases. The CDR3 has 17 amino acids. Trimming cost V 0 bases and J 3 bases; bases outside gene matches: 11. The germline CDR1 and CDR2 sequences are SGDLS and YYNGEE.

The chain couples TRBV7-6 to TRBJ2-2; TRBD1 matches at 8 bases. The germline V gene encodes CDR1 SGHVS and CDR2 FNYEAQ. V was clipped by 5 bases and J by 5 bases; unmatched bases: 1. This CDR3 is built from 13 residues. Here the CDR3 reads CASSGQGTGELFF. CDR3 sequence (DNA): TGTGCCAGCAGCGGACAGGGAACCGGGGAGCTGTTTTTT.

The gene calls are TRBV6-5 and TRBJ1-6; D is unresolved. CDR1 is MNHEY, CDR2 SVGAGI, per germline. This CDR3 contains 14 residues. Between the trimmed V and J ends, which lost 11 bases and 2 bases, there was a span of 13 bases. CDR3 nucleotides: TGTGCCTCTCAACGCGGTCCCTATAATTCACCCCTCCACTTT. It translates to CASQRGPYNSPLHF.

The V gene is TRBV24-1, the J gene TRBJ1-2; no clear D. Trimming removed 3 bases from V and 2 bases from J, with 9 bases in between. The V gene's germline CDR1 is KGHDR and CDR2 SFDVKD. The CDR3 is 14 residues long. This CDR3 reads CATSDGGRNYGYTF. The CDR3 DNA follows: TGTGCCACCAGTGATGGAGGGCGCAACTATGGCTACACCTTC.

The chain links TRBV30 to TRBJ2-5, with a tentative D call TRBD1 (6 bases). Between the trimmed V and J ends, which lost 0 bases and 1 base, there was a span of 9 bases. From germline, CDR1 is GTSNPN and CDR2 SVGIG (reference sequence). The CDR3 extends over 14 amino acids. This CDR3 reads CAWSVGGSQETQYF. Here the CDR3 DNA reads TGTGCCTGGAGTGTAGGGGGATCCCAAGAGACCCAGTACTTC.

This sequence joins TRBV28 and TRBJ1-6; 7 bases match TRBD1. Germline V CDR1 and CDR2: MDHEN, SYDVKM. The CDR3 is made up of 17 amino acids. V was clipped by 3 bases and J by 4 bases; unmatched bases: 9. CDR3 DNA: TGTGCCAGCAGTTTCATCCGGGACAGCTCTTATAATTCACCCCTCCACTTT. This codes for CASSFIRDSSYNSPLHF.

This clone was picked up one time. V and J are TRBV28 and TRBJ1-2; the match to TRBD1 covers 7 bases. V was pared by 3 bases and J by 4 bases, with 5 bases of the junction left unmatched. In germline, CDR1 is MDHEN, CDR2 SYDVKM. CDR3 length equals 14 residues. Here the CDR3 DNA reads TGTGCCAGCAGTTTTCAAGGGACAGTCTATGGCTACACCTTC. Encoded protein: CASSFQGTVYGYTF.

This chain connects TRBV28 to TRBJ1-4, with no clear D. V was pared by 5 bases and J by 7 bases, with 17 bases between. This CDR3 is built from 15 residues. Germline V lookup: CDR1 MDHEN, CDR2 SYDVKM. The CDR3 DNA sequence: TGTGCCAGCAGTCGAATCGGGAGGCTCGGTGAAAAACTGTTTTTT. It translates to CASSRIGRLGEKLFF.

V usage is TRBV18 and J usage is TRBJ1-5; the match to TRBD1 covers 7 bases. The CDR3 runs 17 residues. The germline CDR1 and CDR2 sequences are KGHSH and LQKENI. J gave up 2 bases and V 2 bases, and 9 bases lay outside the gene matches. The CDR3 here is CASSPRGTAEGNQPQHF. CDR3 coding DNA: TGTGCCAGCTCACCAAGGGGGACAGCGGAAGGCAATCAGCCCCAGCATTTT. Combining the CDR3 with reference TRBV18 and TRBJ1-5 gives the whole variable domain NAGVMQNPRHLVRRRGQEARLRCSPMKGHSHVYWYRQLPEEGLKFMVYLQKENIIDESGMPKERFSAEFPKEGPSILRIQQVVRGDSAAYFCASSPRGTAEGNQPQHFGDGTRLSIL.

This clone was seen once. This chain joins TRBV30 and TRBJ2-1, with 7 bases matching TRBD2. V lost 0 bases and J lost 4; bases outside the gene matches: 9. Germline CDR1 and CDR2: GTSNPN and SVGIG (reference sequence). This CDR3 comprises 16 residues. This CDR3 is CAWSVGTSGVYNEQFF. The DNA for the CDR3 is TGTGCCTGGAGTGTAGGGACGAGCGGGGTGTACAATGAGCAGTTCTTC.

This clone was found a few times. The chain is built from TRBV20-1 and TRBJ1-6; D may be TRBD1 (6 bases). V gave up 2 bases and J gave up 10 bases, with 6 bases separating them. From germline, CDR1 is DFQATT and CDR2 SNEGSKA (reference sequence). This CDR3 region has 11 residues. As DNA, the CDR3 is TGCAGTGCTAGACAGGGGTCACCCCTCCACTTT. Residues: CSARQGSPLHF.

The J gene is TRBJ2-1, the V gene TRBV28; the match to TRBD2 covers 11 bases. This CDR3 contains 15 residues. Per the germline V gene, CDR1 is MDHEN and CDR2 is SYDVKM. V shed 6 bases, J shed 7 bases, and the junction held 8 bases outside the gene matches. DNA of the CDR3: TGTGCCAGCAGGCGTAGCGGGGGGGCCGGGAATGAGCAGTTCTTC. Its protein product is CASRRSGGAGNEQFF.

The V gene is TRBV6-5, the J gene TRBJ2-7; tentative D call: TRBD1 (6 bases). V was clipped by 6 bases and J by 5 bases, with 17 bases between them. Germline values: CDR1 MNHEY, CDR2 SVGAGI. This CDR3 comprises 14 residues. The CDR3 nucleotides read TGTGCCAGCAGGGGGACAAGGGTGAGAAACGAGCAGTACTTC. Its translation: CASRGTRVRNEQYF.

The chain couples TRBV6-5 to TRBJ1-5, with a tentative D call TRBD1 (5 bases). The CDR3 extends over 14 amino acids. CDR1 and CDR2 from the germline V gene are MNHEY and SVGAGI. Trimming shortened V by 4 bases and J by 7 bases, and 14 bases separated the two germline ends. The DNA for the CDR3 is TGTGCCAGCAGTTCCCCAGGGATTGCACAGCCCCAGCATTTT. Translated: CASSSPGIAQPQHF.

This clone was seen once. J is TRBJ2-7 and V is TRBV9, with D possibly matching TRBD1 (6 bases). The CDR3 has 14 amino acids. Germline lookup yields CDR1 SGDLS and CDR2 YYNGEE. Trimming left V 8 bases short and J 3 bases short, with 18 bases between. This CDR3 is CARPGQRTHYEQYF. CDR3 sequence (DNA): TGTGCCAGGCCCGGACAGCGGACCCACTACGAGCAGTACTTC.

The chain is built from TRBV6-2 or TRBV6-3 and TRBJ2-1, with D unresolved. Trimming left V 10 bases short and J 4 bases short, with 20 bases between. CDR1 is MNHEY, CDR2 SVGEGT, per germline. CDR3 length: 15 residues. The CDR3 reads CATGPGPSTYNEQFF. The CDR3 nucleotides are TGTGCCACCGGCCCGGGCCCGAGCACGTACAATGAGCAGTTCTTC.

The chain carries TRBV20-1 and TRBJ1-2; D might be TRBD1 (5 bases). This CDR3 has 11 residues. CDR1 and CDR2 from the germline V gene are DFQATT and SNEGSKA (reference sequence). V was cut by 5 bases and J by 12 bases, with 16 bases left in between. CDR3 residues: CSASDGRVNTF. CDR3 nucleotide sequence: TGCAGTGCTTCAGACGGCAGGGTAAACACCTTC.

This clone has more than one count but fewer than ten. This sequence joins TRBV29-1 and TRBJ1-1; 7 bases are a match to TRBD1. Per the germline V gene, CDR1 is SQVTM and CDR2 is ANQGSEA. The CDR3 is made up of 13 amino acids. With V trimmed by 3 bases and J by 8 bases, 9 bases remained unmatched. The CDR3 region is CSVEPGQTREAFF. The CDR3 DNA reads TGCAGCGTTGAGCCGGGACAGACGCGAGAAGCTTTCTTT.

The chain couples TRBV27 to TRBJ1-2, with D perhaps matching TRBD1 (6 bases). Trimming removed 5 bases at V and 2 bases at J, with 18 bases between. The germline CDR1 and CDR2 sequences are MNHEY and SMNVEV (reference sequence). The CDR3 extends over 16 amino acids. CDR3 sequence: CASSPLPRTDNYGYTF. CDR3 coding DNA: TGTGCCAGCAGTCCCCTTCCTCGGACAGACAACTATGGCTACACCTTC.

The V gene is TRBV4-1, the J gene TRBJ1-6; a weak D match, TRBD1 (5 bases). In germline, CDR1 is MGHRA, CDR2 YSYEKL. The CDR3 has 16 amino acids. The ends were cut back, 0 bases at V and 7 bases at J, with 13 bases in the middle. In nucleotides, the CDR3 is TGCGCCAGCAGCCAAGATAGGGGAGGTTACAATTCACCCCTCCACTTT. Translated: CASSQDRGGYNSPLHF.

J is TRBJ2-4 and V is TRBV4-1, with 7 bases matching TRBD2. The CDR3 consists of 15 residues. Trimming took 0 bases from V and 8 from J; bases not matched to a gene: 7. In germline, CDR1 is MGHRA, CDR2 YSYEKL. The CDR3: CASSQDGTNKDIQYF. In nucleotides, the CDR3 is TGCGCCAGCAGCCAAGATGGGACTAATAAGGACATTCAGTACTTC.

This chain uses TRBV30 with TRBJ2-7; 7 nucleotides line up with TRBD2. Germline trimming cut 7 bases from V and 4 bases from J; bases unmatched to any gene: 7. This CDR3 spans 12 amino acids. Germline CDR1 GTSNPN, CDR2 SVGIG (reference sequence). The CDR3 sequence is CASGTTSYEQYF. As DNA, the CDR3 is TGTGCCTCCGGGACTACCTCATACGAGCAGTACTTC.

The V call is TRBV28, the J call TRBJ1-5; 10 bases match TRBD1. Germline V gene data show CDR1 as MDHEN and CDR2 as SYDVKM. There are 18 residues in the CDR3. Trimming removed 4 bases from V and 0 bases from J; junction bases left unmatched: 9. CDR3 residues: CASSSPGQGSYSNQPQHF. DNA of the CDR3: TGTGCCAGCAGTTCTCCGGGACAGGGGTCATATAGCAATCAGCCCCAGCATTTT.